The TCR beta chain described here comes from a study of blood T cell repertoires in COVID-19. The overall study: Researchers got acute and convalescent COVID-19 samples from the United States, Italy and Spain. T cells, B-cell-depleted T cells, or PBMCs supplied cDNA or gDNA.

V was clipped by 6 bases and J by 3 bases; unmatched bases: 13. Germline lookup yields CDR1 MDHEN and CDR2 SYDVKM. The CDR3 has 16 amino acids. Authors' processing steps: For nucleated cells, counts were estimated from reference gene primer amplification. TCRdb's copy holds only in-frame clones and misses some; the assay was immunoSEQ multiplex PCR. V, J and clone size derive from that table, while D and trimming were established from the DNA sequence. In the table there are roughly 100,000 clones, roughly 85% of which are singletons. This clonotype originated in a woman of 80 years or more with acute or convalescent COVID-19. The chain recombines TRBV28 with TRBJ2-7, with 8 bases matching TRBD1. Sequenced input: peripheral blood. The CDR3 DNA follows: TGTGCCAGCAGCCCTCCAAGACAGGGGACTTTCTACGAGCAGTACTTC. Amino acids: CASSPPRQGTFYEQYF. Supplemented by reference TRBV28 and TRBJ2-7, the full variable domain reads DVKVTQSSRYLVKRTGEKVFLECVQDMDHENMFWYRQDPGLGLRLIYFSYDVKMKEKGDIPEGYSVSREKKERFSLILESASTNQTSMYLCASSPPRQGTFYEQYFGPGTRLTVT.